This T cell receptor (beta chain) was obtained from a study of OX40 agonist ivuxolimab in advanced cancers. About the study: While on treatment, patients had intravenous ivuxolimab at 0.01 to 10 mg/kg every 2 weeks.

The CDR3 consists of 14 residues. Per germline, CDR1 GTSNPN and CDR2 SVGIG (reference sequence). Trimming shortened V by 2 bases and J by 1 base, and 10 bases separated the two germline ends. Generated by immunoSEQ multiplex PCR, the TCRdb table keeps only in-frame clones and is missing some. The sample lists roughly 65,000 clones; around four fifths were seen once. Source: CD4+ or CD8+ T cells sorted from blood, taken in a trial of the OX40 agonist ivuxolimab. This chain uses TRBV30 with TRBJ2-3, with D unresolved. The TCR was taken from an adult with an advanced solid tumor such as melanoma, head and neck, liver or kidney cancer. The CDR3 nucleotides are TGTGCCTGGAGTAAGCTGGAACGCACAGATACGCAGTATTTT. This gives the protein CAWSKLERTDTQYF.